The text below deals with one T cell receptor (beta chain). This entry is derived from a study of blood T cell repertoires in COVID-19. About the research overall: The samples span acute and convalescent COVID-19 from the United States, Italy and Spain. PBMCs, B-cell-depleted T cells, or T cells were the source of the cDNA or gDNA that made up the material.

The V gene lost 3 bases and the J gene lost 6 bases, with 11 bases spanning the gap. The length of the CDR3 is 13 residues. Per germline, CDR1 MDHEN and CDR2 SYDVKM. Study processing details: Estimation of nucleated cell counts relied on the amplification of reference gene primers. Produced via immunoSEQ multiplex PCR; TCRdb's table is partial and in-frame only. V, J and clone size reflect that table, while D and trimming were determined from the DNA. The sample lists 140,000 to 150,000 clones, 88% occurring once. This chain connects TRBV28 to TRBJ1-1; possible D gene TRBD1, 5 bases. Material: peripheral blood. The receptor was isolated from a woman in her forties or fifties with acute or convalescent COVID-19. DNA for the CDR3: TGTGCCAGCAGTTTTTTAGCGGGACCTGAAGCTTTCTTT. Its translation: CASSFLAGPEAFF.